The clone carrying this T cell receptor beta chain came up a few times. Antigen: not known. These data belong to a study of cytomegalovirus exposure and HLA in healthy donors. Study background: As an earlier analysis found, some 170 million T cells yielded approximately 100 million unique TCR beta sequences.

Trimming removed 6 bases from V and 5 bases from J, with 7 bases in between. CDR1 and CDR2 from the germline V gene are DFQATT and SNEGSKA (reference sequence). The CDR3 totals 11 residues. Each donor's status was that of a healthy bone marrow donor. Sampled while nominally healthy, donors likely had unrecorded immune exposures. The PCR used 60 Vbeta and 13 Jbeta primers. This table comes from immunoSEQ multiplex PCR, and its TCRdb copy is limited to in-frame clones, with some not included. The sample yields around 170,000 clones, about 81% seen once. General study points: As was reported, the classifier diagnosed cytomegalovirus status with high specificity and sensitivity.

This clonotype was obtained from a woman in her late teens or twenties in good health and CMV-seronegative. The chain recombines TRBV20-1 with TRBJ2-2; D gene uncertain. Sequencing input: PBMCs. The CDR3 DNA reads TGCAGTGCCCCGTATACCGGGGAGCTGTTTTTT. Residues: CSAPYTGELFF.